The 10 T cell receptor beta chains given below trace back to one sample, sequenced in a study of blood T cells in healthy people across ages. The second PCR ran roughly 6 to 11 cycles with a sample-barcoded 5' primer and J-beta primers. Each CDR3 protein gets one entry after TCRdb re-called the 5' RACE reads with MiXCR. The sample includes about 1,500,000 distinct CDR3 sequences, 28% of them seen just once. The sample taken for sequencing was blood. The receptors stem from a woman in her twenties or thirties in good health.

Ten or more counts support this clonotype. The rearrangement links TRBV7-6 to TRBJ2-1, with D perhaps TRBD2 (5 bases). This CDR3 spans 17 amino acids. The V gene lost 5 bases and the J gene lost 7 bases, with 24 bases spanning the gap. Germline CDR1 SGHVS, CDR2 FNYEAQ. For the CDR3, the DNA is TGTGCCAGCAGCGCGCCACTTCTAGCTGCCTCTGGAAATGAGCAGTTCTTC. Translation: CASSAPLLAASGNEQFF.

This rearrangement joins TRBV20-1 to TRBJ2-1, with TRBD2 matching 9 bases. V shed 3 bases, J shed 10 bases, and the junction held 7 bases outside the gene matches. The CDR3 loop spans 13 amino acids. CDR1 DFQATT and CDR2 SNEGSKA come from the germline V gene (reference sequence). The CDR3 loop is CSASGAGTSEQFF. The DNA for the CDR3 is TGCAGTGCTAGTGGGGCTGGGACTAGCGAGCAGTTCTTC.

The chain recombines TRBV28 with TRBJ1-1; D gene unclear. This CDR3 spans 14 amino acids. The germline CDR1 and CDR2 sequences are MDHEN and SYDVKM. Trimming shortened V by 3 bases and J by 4 bases, and 12 bases separated the two germline ends. The CDR3 protein is CASSFVQAATEAFF. DNA of the CDR3: TGTGCCAGCAGTTTTGTCCAGGCGGCCACTGAAGCTTTCTTT.

This clonotype has just a few counts. CDR3 protein: CSVETYETSGITSSYEQYF. CDR3 DNA sequence: TGCAGCGTGGAAACCTACGAGACTAGCGGGATAACGAGCTCCTACGAGCAGTACTTC. V usage is TRBV29-1 and J usage is TRBJ2-7; 11 bases align to TRBD2. The CDR3 has 19 amino acids. The V and J ends lost 6 bases and 0 bases, in that order; junction bases with no gene match: 19. In germline, CDR1 is SQVTM, CDR2 ANQGSEA.

In this sample, this clonotype turned up many times. The V call is TRBV5-1, the J call TRBJ2-3, with a weak D call TRBD2 (5 bases). CDR1 is SGHRS, CDR2 YFSETQ, per germline. There are 14 residues in the CDR3. V was clipped by 7 bases and J by 0 bases, with 12 bases between them. CDR3 DNA sequence: TGCGCCAGCTCGACGGGGTCGAGCACAGATACGCAGTATTTT. Translated, it gives CASSTGSSTDTQYF.

This clonotype was found many times. The gene calls are TRBV20-1 and TRBJ2-7; unclear D gene. The CDR3 is 13 amino acids. V lost 0 bases, J lost 1 base, and 7 bases lay in between. Looked up from germline, CDR1 is DFQATT and CDR2 is SNEGSKA (reference sequence). The CDR3 here is CSARERPSYEQYF. Written as DNA, the CDR3 is TGCAGTGCTAGAGAGAGGCCTTCCTACGAGCAGTACTTC.

This clonotype was counted a few times. V and J are TRBV3-1 and TRBJ2-1; 11 nucleotides agree with TRBD2. Per germline, CDR1 LGHDT and CDR2 YNNKEL (reference sequence). V trimming: 4 bases; J trimming: 0 bases; junction bases outside the gene matches: 8. The CDR3 spans 18 residues. CDR3 in amino acids: CASSLNPSGRFSYNEQFF. The CDR3 DNA reads as TGTGCCAGCAGCCTCAACCCTAGCGGGAGGTTCTCCTACAATGAGCAGTTCTTC.

The CDR3, as DNA: TGTGCCAGCAGCTTAGACTCCAGGGTAGCTAACTATGGCTACACCTTC. Translating gives CASSLDSRVANYGYTF. The chain combines TRBV11-2 with TRBJ1-2; possible D gene TRBD1, 5 bases. The V gene's germline CDR1 is SGHAT and CDR2 FQNNGV. The CDR3 loop spans 16 amino acids. V lost 0 bases to trimming and J lost 0 bases, with 11 bases between them. Looking up the rest from reference TRBV11-2 and TRBJ1-2 gives the full variable domain: EAGVAQSPRYKIIEKRQSVAFWCNPISGHATLYWYQQILGQGPKLLIQFQNNGVVDDSQLPKDRFSAERLKGVDSTLKIQPAKLEDSAVYLCASSLDSRVANYGYTFGSGTRLTVV.

There are many counts of this clonotype. The chain is built from TRBV29-1 and TRBJ2-1; 9 bases agree with TRBD1. This CDR3 is 16 amino acids long. J gave up 7 bases and V 1 base, and 11 bases lay outside the gene matches. Germline assignment: CDR1 SQVTM and CDR2 ANQGSEA. CDR3 protein: CSVEGPRDRVRNEQFF. DNA for the CDR3: TGCAGCGTTGAAGGTCCCCGGGACAGGGTCCGTAATGAGCAGTTCTTC.

This chain connects TRBV12-3 or TRBV12-4 to TRBJ1-5, with D perhaps matching TRBD1 (6 bases). Between the trimmed V and J ends, which lost 6 bases and 4 bases, there was a span of 13 bases. The CDR3 loop spans 14 amino acids. The CDR3 region has the DNA TGTGCCAGCAGGTATAACCAGGGGAATCAGCCCCAGCATTTT. Translating it yields CASRYNQGNQPQHF.